This T cell receptor beta chain comes out of a study of blood T cell repertoires in COVID-19. On the study more broadly: Researchers got acute and convalescent COVID-19 samples from the United States, Italy and Spain.

Germline V CDR1 and CDR2: SGHNT, YYREEE (reference sequence). The V gene end was trimmed by 3 bases and the J gene end by 7 bases; junction bases not matched to a gene: 3. This CDR3 is 15 amino acids long. In its sample, this clone was seen a few times. The method was immunoSEQ multiplex PCR; TCRdb's version includes in-frame clones alone and lacks a portion of them. The sample includes about 120,000 clones, 79% of them seen just once. Specimen: peripheral blood. The rearrangement links TRBV5-4 to TRBJ2-1; 14 bases map to TRBD2. The source is a man aged 35 to 55 with active or convalescent COVID-19. The CDR3 is CASSSRTSGGNEQFF. CDR3 bases: TGTGCCAGCAGCTCTAGGACTAGCGGGGGGAATGAGCAGTTCTTC.